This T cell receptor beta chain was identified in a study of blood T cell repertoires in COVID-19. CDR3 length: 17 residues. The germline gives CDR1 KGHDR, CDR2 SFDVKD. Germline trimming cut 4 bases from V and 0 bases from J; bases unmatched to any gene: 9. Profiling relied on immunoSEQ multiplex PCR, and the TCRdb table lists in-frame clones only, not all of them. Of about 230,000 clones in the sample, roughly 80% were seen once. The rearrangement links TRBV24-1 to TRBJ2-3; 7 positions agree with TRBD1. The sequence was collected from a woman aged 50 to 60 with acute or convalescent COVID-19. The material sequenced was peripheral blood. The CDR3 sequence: CATSDTRTGQSTDTQYF. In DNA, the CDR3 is TGTGCCACCAGTGACACACGGACAGGCCAGAGCACAGATACGCAGTATTTT.